This entry is about one T cell receptor (beta chain). What it binds is unknown. This record comes from a study of radiation and T cells in renal cell carcinoma. Study outcomes and limitations: Top tumor clonotypes rose in blood 2 weeks post-radiation, then contracted.

Germline loops: CDR1 SEHNR, CDR2 FQNEAQ (reference sequence). Trimming removed 4 bases from V and 0 bases from J; junction bases left unmatched: 6. The CDR3 has 16 residues. Time point indicated: baseline pretreatment blood. Stated treatment: 15 Gy SBRT to primary tumor, nephrectomy 4 weeks later. TCRdb keeps only in-frame clones here, not all; method: immunoSEQ multiplex PCR. Among tens of thousands of clones, 80% were seen once, and the ten largest hold around 40%. The specimen comprised blood, sampled from a patient whose treatment included radiotherapy and nephrectomy. The V call is TRBV7-9, the J call TRBJ2-1, with TRBD1 identical over 7 bases. The receptor was derived from a man aged 55 to 70 with renal cell carcinoma. The DNA of the CDR3 is TGTGCCAGCAGCTCCGGGGACAGTGGCTCCTACAATGAGCAGTTCTTC. Amino acids: CASSSGDSGSYNEQFF.